These 31 T cell receptor beta chains share one sample of origin, sequenced in a study of blood T cell repertoires in COVID-19 (dated by TCRdb to 2018 to 2020). The library was built by means of the immunoSEQ multiplex PCR assay. TCRdb mirrors the immuneACCESS table, restricted to in-frame sequences. Some clones are absent from its copies; in checked studies, under half trace to an unresolved V gene, and the reason for the others is unknown. The sample table contains under 200,000 clones; only one count was recorded for approximately 84% of them. Together, the top ten hold about 2.6% of the sample. Material: peripheral blood. The receptors originated from a human donor with acute or convalescent COVID-19. The donor label of this sample is uncertain.

J is TRBJ2-5 and V is TRBV7-3; TRBD1 matches at 8 bases. The germline CDR1 and CDR2 sequences are SGHTA and FQGTGA. This CDR3 region has 14 residues. V was clipped by 5 bases and J by 6 bases; unmatched bases: 8. The CDR3 sequence: CASSPGQGGKTQYF. The CDR3 DNA sequence: TGTGCCAGCAGCCCAGGACAGGGTGGGAAGACCCAGTACTTC.

The gene calls are TRBV19 and TRBJ1-2; a weak D match, TRBD1 (5 bases). V dropped 0 bases and J dropped 4 bases, with 9 bases sitting between them. From germline, CDR1 is LNHDA and CDR2 SQIVND (reference sequence). The CDR3 totals 14 residues. The CDR3 spells CASSIEEGSYGYTF. The CDR3 DNA sequence: TGTGCCAGTAGTATAGAGGAGGGGTCCTATGGCTACACCTTC.

This clone has only a few counts. The chain has TRBV9 and TRBJ2-1, with D unclear. Trimming took off 5 bases at V and 6 bases at J, with 9 bases between the two ends. The CDR3 contains 12 residues. Per the germline V gene, CDR1 is SGDLS and CDR2 is YYNGEE. The CDR3 DNA sequence: TGTGCCAGCAGTAGAACGCTCAATGAGCAGTTCTTC. Translation gives CASSRTLNEQFF.

The chain recombines TRBV5-1 with TRBJ2-7; 7 nucleotides match TRBD2. Trimming took 3 bases from V and 3 from J; bases not matched to a gene: 6. CDR1 is SGHRS and CDR2 is YFSETQ in the germline V gene. There are 14 residues in the CDR3. CDR3 sequence: CASSYGGRGYEQYF. The CDR3 DNA sequence: TGCGCCAGCAGCTATGGCGGGAGAGGCTACGAGCAGTACTTC.

The chain couples TRBV10-2 to TRBJ2-3; TRBD2 matches 7 bases. V dropped 10 bases and J dropped 5; count of bases not matched to a gene: 9. Germline loops: CDR1 WSHSY, CDR2 SAAADI. This CDR3 has 13 amino acids. The CDR3, as DNA: TGCGCCACGAGCGGGGCCGGGGTAGATACGCAGTATTTT. It specifies CATSGAGVDTQYF.

This chain links TRBV7-2 with TRBJ2-7; the match to TRBD1 covers 8 bases. This CDR3 spans 15 amino acids. Germline trimming cut 4 bases from V and 2 bases from J; bases unmatched to any gene: 7. CDR1 is SGHTA, CDR2 FQGNSA, per germline. The chain's CDR3 is CASSSYRTGTYEQYF. CDR3 DNA: TGTGCCAGCAGCTCCTATAGGACAGGGACCTACGAGCAGTACTTC.

This clone was seen a handful of times. This chain joins TRBV4-1 and TRBJ2-7; 13 nucleotides agree with TRBD2. Germline V gene data show CDR1 as MGHRA and CDR2 as YSYEKL. There are 17 residues in the CDR3. V was clipped by 0 bases and J by 2 bases; unmatched bases: 4. CDR3 bases: TGCGCCAGCAGCCAAGATAGGGGACTAGCGGGACCCTACGAGCAGTACTTC. Amino acids: CASSQDRGLAGPYEQYF.

The chain carries TRBV2 and TRBJ1-1; TRBD1 might be the D (5 bases). The germline CDR1 and CDR2 sequences are SNHLY and FYNNEI. V was trimmed by 6 bases and J by 0 bases, leaving 8 bases between them. This CDR3 spans 13 amino acids. The chain's CDR3 is CASRRQMNTEAFF. CDR3 in DNA: TGTGCCAGCAGGCGACAGATGAACACTGAAGCTTTCTTT.

This chain uses TRBV27 with TRBJ2-6; 7 positions agree with TRBD1. Germline V gene lookup returns CDR1 MNHEY and CDR2 SMNVEV (reference sequence). V trimming: 3 bases; J trimming: 4 bases; junction bases outside the gene matches: 6. This CDR3 region has 16 residues. This CDR3 reads CASSLTTGSGANVLTF. Here the CDR3 DNA reads TGTGCCAGCAGTTTGACGACAGGGAGCGGGGCCAACGTCCTGACTTTC.

The CDR3 reads CASSQDREGAGSYEQYF. CDR3 nucleotide sequence: TGTGCCAGCAGCCAAGATCGGGAGGGGGCCGGCTCCTACGAGCAGTACTTC. The genes are TRBV14 and TRBJ2-7; the D gene is possibly TRBD2 (8 bases). The CDR3 consists of 17 residues. Trimming removed 0 bases at V and 0 bases at J, with 15 bases between. The germline V gene has CDR1 SGHDN and CDR2 FVKESK.

V usage is TRBV20-1 and J usage is TRBJ2-7, with 7 bases aligning to TRBD1. The CDR3 sequence is 15 residues long. Germline CDR1 and CDR2: DFQATT and SNEGSKA (reference sequence). J was trimmed by 0 bases and V by 3 bases; bases with no gene match: 8. CDR3 sequence: CSASDSDRFSYEQYF. The CDR3 nucleotides are TGCAGTGCTAGTGATTCGGACAGGTTCTCCTACGAGCAGTACTTC.

This clone has just a few counts. The chain has TRBV28 and TRBJ1-1; D is possibly TRBD1 (5 bases). This CDR3 has 12 residues. Germline V gene lookup returns CDR1 MDHEN and CDR2 SYDVKM. Trimming stripped 11 bases from V and 4 bases from J, with 14 bases between. The CDR3 DNA follows: TGTGCCTCCTGGGGGGACGGCACTGAAGCTTTCTTT. It yields the protein CASWGDGTEAFF.

The V gene is TRBV4-2, the J gene TRBJ1-1; D ambiguous. CDR1 and CDR2 (germline): LGHNA, YNFKEQ. V gave up 4 bases and J gave up 0 bases, with 15 bases separating them. The CDR3 loop spans 16 amino acids. CDR3 protein: CASSLLIEALNTEAFF. CDR3 DNA sequence: TGTGCCAGCAGCCTTTTAATTGAGGCCTTGAACACTGAAGCTTTCTTT.

J is TRBJ2-7 and V is TRBV5-5; 8 nucleotides agree with TRBD1. V lost 0 bases to trimming and J lost 1 base; unmatched junction nucleotides: 3. Germline V gene data show CDR1 as SGHKS and CDR2 as YYEKEE (reference sequence). There are 15 residues in the CDR3. The CDR3 spells CASSLETGGSYEQYF. CDR3 nucleotides: TGTGCCAGCAGCTTGGAAACAGGGGGATCCTACGAGCAGTACTTC.

V is TRBV27 and J is TRBJ1-2; 11 nucleotides align to TRBD1. V lost 4 bases to trimming and J lost 7 bases; unmatched junction nucleotides: 8. CDR1 is MNHEY and CDR2 is SMNVEV in the germline V gene (reference sequence). There are 15 residues in the CDR3. The CDR3, as DNA: TGTGCCAGCAGTTCCTTGGACAGGGGGCCGGGTGGCTACACCTTC. The encoded protein is CASSSLDRGPGGYTF.

The J gene is TRBJ2-1, the V gene TRBV7-6, with 9 bases matching TRBD1. Germline V gene sequence: CDR1 SGHVS, CDR2 FNYEAQ. The CDR3 has 15 residues. The V segment lost 5 bases and the J segment 8 bases; nucleotides outside the gene matches: 10. Written as DNA, the CDR3 is TGTGCCAGCAGCGTGACAGGGGGGCCGCTCCATGAGCAGTTCTTC. This codes for CASSVTGGPLHEQFF.

The chain has TRBV12-5 and TRBJ1-1, with D hard to call. This CDR3 has 13 residues. CDR1 and CDR2 from the germline V gene are LGHNT and FRNRAP. V was cut by 6 bases and J by 3 bases, with 11 bases left in between. DNA for the CDR3: TGTGCTAGTGGGCAGGATCTGTACACTGAAGCTTTCTTT. Amino acid sequence: CASGQDLYTEAFF.

The chain combines TRBV30 with TRBJ2-5; D is uncertain. V dropped 0 bases and J dropped 7 bases, with 12 bases sitting between them. Looked up from germline, CDR1 is GTSNPN and CDR2 is SVGIG (reference sequence). The CDR3 runs to 13 residues. CDR3 DNA: TGTGCCTGGAGTGTCGTCGACTTAGGGACCCAGTACTTC. Its protein is CAWSVVDLGTQYF. Supplemented by reference TRBV30 and TRBJ2-5, the full variable domain reads SQTIHQWPATLVQPVGSPLSLECTVEGTSNPNLYWYRQAAGRGLQLLFYSVGIGQISSEVPQNLSASRPQDRQFILSSKKLLLSDSGFYLCAWSVVDLGTQYFGPGTRLLVL.

The rearrangement links TRBV7-9 to TRBJ1-1, with no clear D. Germline values: CDR1 SEHNR, CDR2 FQNEAQ (reference sequence). The CDR3 extends over 11 amino acids. V lost 3 bases to trimming and J lost 8 bases, with 7 bases between them. The CDR3 is CASSLLREAFF. The CDR3 DNA is TGTGCCAGCAGCTTGCTGAGAGAAGCTTTCTTT.

This clone was picked up a small number of times. The V gene is TRBV4-1, the J gene TRBJ2-3; 7 nucleotides agree with TRBD2. The V gene end was trimmed by 1 base and the J gene end by 2 bases; junction bases not matched to a gene: 9. Germline values: CDR1 MGHRA, CDR2 YSYEKL. CDR3 length: 17 residues. The CDR3 reads CASSQVAGGGDTDTQYF. The CDR3 nucleotides read TGCGCCAGCAGCCAAGTAGCGGGCGGGGGAGACACAGATACGCAGTATTTT.

The CDR3 bases are TGTGCCAGCAGTAGGAGGGAGGGCTCACCCCTCCACTTT. Amino acids: CASSRREGSPLHF. This chain uses TRBV6-5 with TRBJ1-6; D is unclear. The CDR3 covers 13 residues. Trimming took 5 bases from V and 10 from J, leaving 12 bases between them. Germline values: CDR1 MNHEY, CDR2 SVGAGI.

The V gene is TRBV29-1, the J gene TRBJ2-3, with D perhaps TRBD1 (6 bases). Germline V gene sequence: CDR1 SQVTM, CDR2 ANQGSEA. V gave up 1 base and J gave up 9 bases, with 17 bases separating them. This CDR3 has 14 residues. CDR3 sequence: CSVEGKGSDSTQYF. The CDR3 DNA follows: TGCAGCGTTGAAGGAAAAGGTTCGGACAGCACGCAGTATTTT.

V usage is TRBV10-1 and J usage is TRBJ2-3, with D perhaps matching TRBD1 (5 bases). Trimming took off 5 bases at V and 0 bases at J, with 12 bases between the two ends. Germline V CDR1 and CDR2: WNHNN, SYGVQD (reference sequence). The CDR3 has 15 amino acids. The CDR3 nucleotides are TGCGCCAGCAGTCGCGACAGCCCTAGCACAGATACGCAGTATTTT. Translated, it gives CASSRDSPSTDTQYF.

This chain links TRBV7-3 with TRBJ1-1; unclear D gene. V was cut by 4 bases and J by 5 bases, with 11 bases left in between. This CDR3 contains 13 residues. Germline lookup yields CDR1 SGHTA and CDR2 FQGTGA. As DNA, the CDR3 is TGTGCCAGCAGCTCTCCCCCAGGTACTGAAGCTTTCTTT. This codes for CASSSPPGTEAFF.

The CDR3 protein is CASSPTRTSADTQYF. The CDR3 DNA reads as TGTGCCAGCAGTCCTACCCGGACTAGCGCAGATACGCAGTATTTT. The rearrangement uses TRBV2 and TRBJ2-3, with 9 positions matching TRBD2. The V and J ends lost 5 bases and 4 bases, in that order; junction bases with no gene match: 7. Germline values: CDR1 SNHLY, CDR2 FYNNEI. This CDR3 has 15 amino acids.

This chain links TRBV6-5 with TRBJ2-7, with 8 bases aligning to TRBD1. Trimming at V came to 5 bases and at J to 2 bases, leaving 8 bases not matched to a gene. The CDR3 loop spans 15 amino acids. In germline, CDR1 is MNHEY, CDR2 SVGAGI. Written as DNA, the CDR3 is TGTGCCAGCAGTCCTCCGGGACAGGAAGCCTACGAGCAGTACTTC. Translated: CASSPPGQEAYEQYF.

The rearrangement links TRBV5-1 to TRBJ2-5; D unclear. CDR1 and CDR2 from the germline V gene are SGHRS and YFSETQ. V gave up 2 bases and J gave up 5 bases, with 7 bases separating them. This CDR3 comprises 12 residues. This CDR3 reads CASSFTPETQYF. Written as DNA, the CDR3 is TGCGCCAGCAGCTTTACTCCGGAGACCCAGTACTTC.

The chain uses TRBV18 and TRBJ2-7; D may be TRBD2 (5 bases). The length of the CDR3 is 12 residues. The ends were cut back, 0 bases at V and 7 bases at J, with 7 bases in the middle. From germline, CDR1 is KGHSH and CDR2 LQKENI. The CDR3 protein is CASSPPTREQYF. The CDR3 coding sequence is TGTGCCAGCTCACCACCAACTAGGGAGCAGTACTTC.

The chain couples TRBV29-1 to TRBJ1-5, with D possibly being TRBD1 (5 bases). With 4 bases removed from V and 5 bases from J, the gap between germline ends came to 12 bases. The germline V gene encodes CDR1 SQVTM and CDR2 ANQGSEA. CDR3 length: 13 residues. The CDR3, as DNA: TGCAGCGTTGCCCAGGGTTGGGATCAGCCCCAGCATTTT. Amino acid sequence: CSVAQGWDQPQHF.

The rearrangement uses TRBV7-9 and TRBJ2-3, with 13 bases aligning to TRBD2. The CDR3 is made up of 16 amino acids. The V and J ends lost 5 bases and 2 bases, in that order; junction bases with no gene match: 4. Germline lookup yields CDR1 SEHNR and CDR2 FQNEAQ (reference sequence). CDR3 coding DNA: TGTGCCAGCAGCCCGGGACTAGCGGGATTCACAGATACGCAGTATTTT. This sequence encodes CASSPGLAGFTDTQYF.

The J gene is TRBJ1-1, the V gene TRBV19; 7 bases map to TRBD1. This CDR3 region has 14 residues. CDR1 and CDR2 (germline): LNHDA, SQIVND (reference sequence). Trimming at V came to 6 bases and at J to 3 bases, leaving 7 bases not matched to a gene. CDR3 DNA: TGTGCCAGTAGGGGGAACAGGGGTTACACTGAAGCTTTCTTT. This codes for CASRGNRGYTEAFF.